The entry below describes one TCR beta chain. This entry is derived from a study of blood T cell repertoires in COVID-19. For the study at large: Acute-phase and convalescent COVID-19 samples originated in the United States, Italy and Spain.

The CDR3 is 15 amino acids. Germline V CDR1 and CDR2: SGHTA, FQGNSA. J gave up 7 bases and V 2 bases, and 9 bases lay outside the gene matches. In the authors' methods: The assay estimated nucleated cells by amplifying reference gene primers. Generated by immunoSEQ multiplex PCR, the TCRdb table keeps only in-frame clones and is missing some. V and J calls and clone size are copied from that table; D and trimming were computed from the DNA. The data hold 150,000 to 200,000 clones, with approximately 90% observed a single time. The specimen sequenced was peripheral blood. V usage is TRBV7-2 and J usage is TRBJ1-2; TRBD1 matches 8 bases. This receptor was obtained from a woman aged 45-65 years with acute or convalescent COVID-19. Here the CDR3 DNA reads TGTGCCAGCAGCTTATACCAGGGGGCGATAGGTGGCTACACCTTC. As protein: CASSLYQGAIGGYTF.